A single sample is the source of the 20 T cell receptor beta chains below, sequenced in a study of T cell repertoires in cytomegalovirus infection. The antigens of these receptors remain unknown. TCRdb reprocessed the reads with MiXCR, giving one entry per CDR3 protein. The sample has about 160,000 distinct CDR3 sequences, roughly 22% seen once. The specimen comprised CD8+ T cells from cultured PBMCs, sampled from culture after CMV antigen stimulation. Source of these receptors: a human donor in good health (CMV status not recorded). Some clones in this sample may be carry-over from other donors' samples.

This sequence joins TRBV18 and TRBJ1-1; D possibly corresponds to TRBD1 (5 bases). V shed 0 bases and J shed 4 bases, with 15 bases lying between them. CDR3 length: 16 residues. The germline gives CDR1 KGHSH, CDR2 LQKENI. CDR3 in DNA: TGTGCCAGCTCACCACCCGGTAGGGACCAAGGCACTGAAGCTTTCTTT. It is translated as CASSPPGRDQGTEAFF.

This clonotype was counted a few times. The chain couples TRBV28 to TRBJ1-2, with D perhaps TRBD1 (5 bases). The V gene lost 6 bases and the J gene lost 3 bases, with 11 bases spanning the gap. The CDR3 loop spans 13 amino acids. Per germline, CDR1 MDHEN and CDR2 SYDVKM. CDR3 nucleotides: TGTGCCAGCAGATCTGACAGCGACTATGGCTACACCTTC. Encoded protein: CASRSDSDYGYTF.

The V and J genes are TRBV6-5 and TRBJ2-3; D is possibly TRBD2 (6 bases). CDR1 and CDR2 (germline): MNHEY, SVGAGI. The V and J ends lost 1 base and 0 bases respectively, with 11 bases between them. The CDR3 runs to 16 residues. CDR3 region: CASSYLSGTSTDTQYF. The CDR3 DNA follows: TGTGCCAGCAGTTACTTATCCGGGACTAGCACAGATACGCAGTATTTT.

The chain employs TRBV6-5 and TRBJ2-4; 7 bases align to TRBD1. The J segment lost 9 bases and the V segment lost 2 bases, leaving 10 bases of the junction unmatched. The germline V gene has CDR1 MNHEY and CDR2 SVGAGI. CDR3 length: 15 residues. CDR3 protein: CASSYQGQPQGIQYF. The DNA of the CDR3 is TGTGCCAGCAGTTACCAGGGACAGCCCCAAGGCATTCAGTACTTC.

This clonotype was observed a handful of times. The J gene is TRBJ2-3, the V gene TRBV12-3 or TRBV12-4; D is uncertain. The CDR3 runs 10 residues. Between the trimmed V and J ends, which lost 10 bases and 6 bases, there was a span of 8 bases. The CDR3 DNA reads TGTGCCACCATGCTGGATACGCAGTATTTT. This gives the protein CATMLDTQYF.

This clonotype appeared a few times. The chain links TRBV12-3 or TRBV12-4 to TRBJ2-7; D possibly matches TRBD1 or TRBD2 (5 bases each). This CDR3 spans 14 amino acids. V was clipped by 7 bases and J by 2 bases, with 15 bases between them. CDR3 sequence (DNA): TGTGCCAGCACCCCTCCGGGACCTACCTACGAGCAGTACTTC. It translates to CASTPPGPTYEQYF.

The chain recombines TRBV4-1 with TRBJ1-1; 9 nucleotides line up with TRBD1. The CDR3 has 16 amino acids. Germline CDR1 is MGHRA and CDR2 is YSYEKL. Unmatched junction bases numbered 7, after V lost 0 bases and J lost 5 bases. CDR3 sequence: CASSQDPTGGDTEAFF. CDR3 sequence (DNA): TGCGCCAGCAGCCAAGACCCGACAGGGGGTGATACTGAAGCTTTCTTT.

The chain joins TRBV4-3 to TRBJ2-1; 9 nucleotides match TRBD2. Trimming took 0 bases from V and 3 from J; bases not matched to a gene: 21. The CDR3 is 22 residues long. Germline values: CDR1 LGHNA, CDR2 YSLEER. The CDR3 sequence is CASSQDWFFSSGKPTLYNEQFF. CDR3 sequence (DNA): TGCGCCAGCAGCCAAGATTGGTTTTTTTCTAGCGGGAAACCCACCCTCTACAATGAGCAGTTCTTC.

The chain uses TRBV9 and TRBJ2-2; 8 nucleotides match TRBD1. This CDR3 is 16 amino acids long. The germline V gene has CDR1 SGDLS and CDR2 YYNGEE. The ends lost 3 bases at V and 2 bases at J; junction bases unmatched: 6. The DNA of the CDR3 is TGTGCCAGCAGCGAGGGACAGGCAGTAAACACCGGGGAGCTGTTTTTT. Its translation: CASSEGQAVNTGELFF.

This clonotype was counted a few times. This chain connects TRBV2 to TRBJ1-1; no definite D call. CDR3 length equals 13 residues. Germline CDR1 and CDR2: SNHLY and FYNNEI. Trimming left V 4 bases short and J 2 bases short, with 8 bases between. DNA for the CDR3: TGTGCCAGCAGTGGGCCAGTTAACACTGAAGCTTTCTTT. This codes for CASSGPVNTEAFF.

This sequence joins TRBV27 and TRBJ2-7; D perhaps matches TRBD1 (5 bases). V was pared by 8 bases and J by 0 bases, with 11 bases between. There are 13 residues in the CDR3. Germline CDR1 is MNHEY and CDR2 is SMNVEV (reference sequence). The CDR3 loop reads CASGKGHSYEQYF. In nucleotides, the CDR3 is TGTGCCAGCGGAAAGGGGCACTCCTACGAGCAGTACTTC.

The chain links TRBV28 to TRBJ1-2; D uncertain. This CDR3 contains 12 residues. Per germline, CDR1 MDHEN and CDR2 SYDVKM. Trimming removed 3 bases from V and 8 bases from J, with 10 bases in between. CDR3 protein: CASSLGNFGYTF. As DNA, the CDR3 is TGTGCCAGCAGTTTGGGGAATTTCGGCTACACCTTC.

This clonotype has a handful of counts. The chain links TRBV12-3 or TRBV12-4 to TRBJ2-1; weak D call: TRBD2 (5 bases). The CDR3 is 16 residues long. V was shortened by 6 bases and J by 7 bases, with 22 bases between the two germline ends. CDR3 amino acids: CASSPIGELPVNEQFF. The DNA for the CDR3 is TGTGCCAGCAGCCCGATTGGGGAGCTCCCCGTAAATGAGCAGTTCTTC.

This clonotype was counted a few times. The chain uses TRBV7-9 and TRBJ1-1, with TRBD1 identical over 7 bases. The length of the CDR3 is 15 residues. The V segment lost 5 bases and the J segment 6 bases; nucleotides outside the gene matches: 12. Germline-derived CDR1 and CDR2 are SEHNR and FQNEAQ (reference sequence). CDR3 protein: CASSRRQGGGSEAFF. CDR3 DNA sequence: TGTGCCAGCAGCCGCCGACAGGGAGGGGGCTCTGAAGCTTTCTTT.

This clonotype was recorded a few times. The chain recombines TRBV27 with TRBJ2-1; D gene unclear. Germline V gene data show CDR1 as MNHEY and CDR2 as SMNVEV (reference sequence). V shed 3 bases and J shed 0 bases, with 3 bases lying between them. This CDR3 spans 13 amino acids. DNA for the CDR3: TGTGCCAGCAGTTTTAGCTCCTACAATGAGCAGTTCTTC. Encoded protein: CASSFSSYNEQFF.

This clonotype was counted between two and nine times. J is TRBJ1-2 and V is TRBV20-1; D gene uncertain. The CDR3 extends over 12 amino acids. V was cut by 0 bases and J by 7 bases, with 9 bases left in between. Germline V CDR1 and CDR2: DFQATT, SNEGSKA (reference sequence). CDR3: CSAREQDPGYTF. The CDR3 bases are TGCAGTGCTAGAGAACAAGATCCTGGCTACACCTTC.

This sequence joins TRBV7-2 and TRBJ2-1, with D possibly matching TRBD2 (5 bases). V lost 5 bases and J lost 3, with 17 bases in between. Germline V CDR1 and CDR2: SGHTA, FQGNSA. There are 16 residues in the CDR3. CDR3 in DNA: TGTGCCAGCAGCCCTGGCTCGGCGACTATCTACAATGAGCAGTTCTTC. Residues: CASSPGSATIYNEQFF.

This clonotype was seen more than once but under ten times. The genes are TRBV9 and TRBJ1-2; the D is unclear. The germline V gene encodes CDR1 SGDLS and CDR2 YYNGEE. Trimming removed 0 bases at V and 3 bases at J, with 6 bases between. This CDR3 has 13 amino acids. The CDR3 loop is CASSVEGDYGYTF. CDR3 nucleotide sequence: TGTGCCAGCAGCGTAGAGGGCGACTATGGCTACACCTTC.

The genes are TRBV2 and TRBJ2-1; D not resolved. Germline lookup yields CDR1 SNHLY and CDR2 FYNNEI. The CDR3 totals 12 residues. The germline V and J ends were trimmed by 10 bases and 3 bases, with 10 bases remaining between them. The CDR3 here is CATPDGYNEQFF. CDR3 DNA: TGTGCCACCCCGGACGGCTACAATGAGCAGTTCTTC.

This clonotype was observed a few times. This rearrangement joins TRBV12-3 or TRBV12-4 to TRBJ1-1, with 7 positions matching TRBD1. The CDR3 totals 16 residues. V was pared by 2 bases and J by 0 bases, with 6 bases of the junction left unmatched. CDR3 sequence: CASSLPYQGVNTEAFF. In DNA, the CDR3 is TGTGCCAGCAGTTTACCCTACCAGGGGGTGAACACTGAAGCTTTCTTT.